This entry is about one T cell receptor beta chain. Method: immunoSEQ multiplex PCR; TCRdb's copy keeps in-frame clones and lacks some. Of about 81,000 clones listed, about 84% are singletons. This entry belongs to a study of blood T cell repertoires in COVID-19. Study-wide background: Sample material is recorded as cDNA or gDNA derived from T cells, B-cell-depleted T cells, or PBMCs.

Germline V CDR1 and CDR2: SGHRS, YFSETQ. The length of the CDR3 is 15 residues. The V and J ends lost 0 bases and 3 bases, in that order; junction bases with no gene match: 4. This chain connects TRBV5-1 to TRBJ2-3; 7 bases map to TRBD2. Source material: peripheral blood. The sequence derives from a human donor in a cohort sampled during active COVID-19. The CDR3 region is CASSLGGGMTDTQYF. The CDR3 nucleotides are TGCGCCAGCAGCTTGGGCGGGGGAATGACAGATACGCAGTATTTT.